This T cell receptor beta chain was captured in a study of radiation and T cells in renal cell carcinoma. Study-level results: Baseline intratumoral clonotype presence is unknown without pretreatment biopsies. Top tumor clonotypes rose in blood 2 weeks post-radiation, then contracted.

The time point is: blood 4 weeks post-SBRT, at nephrectomy. Treatment of the sample: 15 Gy SBRT to primary tumor, nephrectomy 4 weeks later. Nephrectomy followed 15 Gy stereotactic body radiation by 4 weeks. Blood was sampled at baseline, 2 weeks and 4 weeks after SBRT. On this clone itself: As yet, its antigen is unknown.

Trimming stripped 4 bases from V and 2 bases from J, with 8 bases between. Looked up from germline, CDR1 is KGHSH and CDR2 is LQKENI. The CDR3 runs to 13 residues. Sequenced by immunoSEQ multiplex PCR; TCRdb stores in-frame clones only, minus some. The sample includes around 81,000 clones, 85% of them seen just once. Sample: blood, taken from a patient whose treatment included radiotherapy and nephrectomy. The J gene is TRBJ1-1, the V gene TRBV18; no firm D call. The receptor's source is a man between 50 and 59 years old with renal cell carcinoma. The CDR3 sequence: CASSHAGNTEAFF. Here the CDR3 DNA reads TGTGCCAGCTCACACGCAGGAAACACTGAAGCTTTCTTT.